These 22 T cell receptor delta chains were all obtained from the same sample, sequenced in a study of Vδ1+ human thymocytes. Findings and limits, study-wide: Highly polyclonal TRG and TRD repertoires with Gaussian CDR3 length distributions appeared in thymus.

Sequences come from RNA converted to cDNA by reverse transcription. Pooled V-gene forward primers with one constant-region reverse primer generated the CDR3 amplicons by multiplex PCR. TCRdb redid the clone calls on the multiplex PCR reads with CATT. The sample records about 75,000 delta-chain clones, about 30% being singletons. No antigen is known for these receptors. Input material: Vdelta1+ gamma-delta thymocytes from the thymus. The subset was: FACS-sorted CD3+ TCRalphabeta- TCRVdelta1+ TCRVdelta2- thymocytes. The receptor source for this set is a boy under two years old who had congenital heart surgery.

This sequence joins TRDV1 and TRDJ1, with 9 positions matching TRDD3. This CDR3 is 19 amino acids long. Per the germline V gene, CDR1 is TSWWSYY and CDR2 is QGS. Trimming cost V 3 bases and J 0 bases; bases outside gene matches: 14. CDR3 bases: TGTGCTCTTGGGGAGACATTCCTGGGGGATCTTTCGTACACCGATAAACTCATCTTT. This encodes CALGETFLGDLSYTDKLIF.

The chain joins TRDV1 to TRDJ2, with 7 bases aligning to TRDD3. Germline assignment: CDR1 TSWWSYY and CDR2 QGS. This CDR3 has 22 residues. V lost 0 bases to trimming and J lost 1 base; unmatched junction nucleotides: 20. The CDR3 loop reads CALGELALPGGISPHLTAQLFF. The DNA for the CDR3 is TGTGCTCTTGGGGAACTAGCCCTACCGGGGGGGATCAGCCCACATTTGACAGCACAACTCTTCTTT.

The chain recombines TRDV1 with TRDJ1, with a weak D call TRDD3 (6 bases). Per germline, CDR1 TSWWSYY and CDR2 QGS. The CDR3 has 15 residues. The germline V and J ends were trimmed by 3 bases and 7 bases, with 18 bases remaining between them. The CDR3: CALGEYAERIPKLIF. CDR3 coding DNA: TGTGCTCTTGGGGAGTATGCGGAGAGGATACCTAAACTCATCTTT.

In its sample, this clone was seen a few times. The rearrangement links TRDV1 to TRDJ1; D unclear. V was trimmed by 4 bases and J by 1 base, leaving 7 bases between them. CDR1 is TSWWSYY, CDR2 QGS, per germline. The CDR3 covers 13 residues. For the CDR3, the DNA is TGTGCTCTTGGGGGCCTCGTCACCGATAAACTCATCTTT. It codes for CALGGLVTDKLIF.

The chain carries TRDV1 and TRDJ1, with a possible D match to TRDD3 (6 bases). V lost 0 bases and J 0 bases, leaving 35 bases between the germline ends. In germline, CDR1 is TSWWSYY, CDR2 QGS. This CDR3 is built from 24 residues. The CDR3 nucleotides are TGTGCTCTTGGGGAACTCCGCCGAGAGGTTCCAGCAAAATACTGGGTGACAAACACCGATAAACTCATCTTT. Protein sequence: CALGELRREVPAKYWVTNTDKLIF.

The chain is built from TRDV1 and TRDJ1; TRDD3 agrees at 10 bases. Germline lookup yields CDR1 TSWWSYY and CDR2 QGS. V shed 1 base, J shed 9 bases, and the junction held 11 bases outside the gene matches. This CDR3 region has 16 residues. The CDR3 here is CALGEPLKGGYGELIF. The CDR3 DNA follows: TGTGCTCTTGGGGAACCCTTAAAAGGGGGATACGGGGAACTCATCTTT.

This chain uses TRDV1 with TRDJ1; 8 bases are a match to TRDD2. The ends lost 3 bases at V and 6 bases at J; junction bases unmatched: 18. The germline V gene encodes CDR1 TSWWSYY and CDR2 QGS. This CDR3 has 18 amino acids. The CDR3 DNA reads as TGTGCTCTTGGGGACCTAGGCCTTCCTAAGGTACTGGGTAATAAACTCATCTTT. It yields the protein CALGDLGLPKVLGNKLIF.

This chain uses TRDV1 with TRDJ1; 7 bases line up with TRDD2. The V gene end was trimmed by 5 bases and the J gene end by 0 bases; junction bases not matched to a gene: 27. The CDR3 length is 22 residues. The germline V gene encodes CDR1 TSWWSYY and CDR2 QGS. In nucleotides, the CDR3 is TGTGCTCTTGGGATCCATTTCCTACCGTGGCTCCAAAGAAACCCGTACACCGATAAACTCATCTTT. Amino acids: CALGIHFLPWLQRNPYTDKLIF.

This chain uses TRDV1 with TRDJ1; 10 nucleotides match TRDD3. The germline gives CDR1 TSWWSYY, CDR2 QGS. The CDR3 has 22 residues. V dropped 3 bases and J dropped 1; count of bases not matched to a gene: 23. CDR3 loop: CALGDPKAFLRLGDFRTDKLIF. CDR3 DNA sequence: TGTGCTCTTGGGGACCCAAAGGCCTTCCTAAGACTGGGGGATTTTCGCACCGATAAACTCATCTTT.

The rearrangement joins TRDV1 to TRDJ1; no clear D gene. V dropped 0 bases and J dropped 8 bases, with 13 bases sitting between them. CDR3 size: 14 residues. Per the germline V gene, CDR1 is TSWWSYY and CDR2 is QGS. CDR3 sequence: CALGELDARGKLIF. The CDR3, as DNA: TGTGCTCTTGGGGAACTGGACGCGCGGGGCAAACTCATCTTT.

The sample holds a few counts of this clone. The genes are TRDV1 and TRDJ1, with 9 bases aligning to TRDD3. With 1 base clipped from V and 0 bases from J, the junction kept 9 bases outside the gene matches. The germline CDR1 and CDR2 sequences are TSWWSYY and QGS. CDR3 length: 18 amino acids. CDR3 in DNA: TGTGCTCTTGGGGAACCTTCCCTGGGGATACGATACACCGATAAACTCATCTTT. Translation: CALGEPSLGIRYTDKLIF.

The V call is TRDV1, the J call TRDJ1; TRDD3 matches at 11 bases. V lost 1 base to trimming and J lost 1 base; unmatched junction nucleotides: 14. The CDR3 has 20 amino acids. Germline CDR1 is TSWWSYY and CDR2 is QGS. CDR3 coding DNA: TGTGCTCTTGGGGAACGAGGCTCCCCTCCTGGGGGATACCCCACCGATAAACTCATCTTT. This encodes CALGERGSPPGGYPTDKLIF.

J is TRDJ1 and V is TRDV1; 10 nucleotides line up with TRDD3. The CDR3 is 23 residues long. V lost 5 bases, J lost 0 bases, and 27 bases stayed unmatched. CDR1 is TSWWSYY and CDR2 is QGS in the germline V gene. The CDR3 reads CALGYLSFPTKYWGIQYTDKLIF. The CDR3 coding sequence is TGTGCTCTTGGGTATCTTTCGTTCCCGACCAAGTACTGGGGGATTCAGTACACCGATAAACTCATCTTT.

Turning to this clone: The germline gene is not matched at one end of the junction; a read error may be the cause. The chain employs TRDV2 and TRDJ1, with 10 positions matching TRDD3. Germline lookup yields CDR1 GEAIGNYY and CDR2 EKD. The CDR3 covers 22 residues. CDR3 coding DNA: TGTGCCTGTGCCATCTACTGGGGGATCCTACCTAGCCCTGACACGTACACCTATAAACTCATCTTT. This gives the protein CACAIYWGILPSPDTYTYKLIF.

This clone came up a few times. The rearrangement uses TRDV2 and TRDJ1; 9 bases map to TRDD2. The V gene's germline CDR1 is GEAIGNYY and CDR2 EKD. The CDR3 totals 19 residues. J gave up 3 bases and V 5 bases, and 21 bases lay outside the gene matches. Written as DNA, the CDR3 is TGTGCCTGTGGGCCTTCCTACTTGATGGGGGAAGGAGGGGCCGATAAACTCATCTTT. Translating gives CACGPSYLMGEGGADKLIF.

The chain carries TRDV1 and TRDJ1; D gene unclear. Trimming pared 3 bases from V and 3 bases from J, leaving 11 bases between. The CDR3 has 14 residues. Germline V gene data show CDR1 as TSWWSYY and CDR2 as QGS. The CDR3 is CALGDCLPPDKLIF. CDR3 sequence (DNA): TGTGCTCTTGGGGACTGCCTCCCCCCCGATAAACTCATCTTT.

This clone is labeled medium-sized (0.01 to 0.1%). The V gene is TRDV2, the J gene TRDJ1, with 9 nucleotides matching TRDD3. This CDR3 is built from 18 residues. Looked up from germline, CDR1 is GEAIGNYY and CDR2 is EKD. The trim removed 0 bases at V and 0 bases at J, leaving 10 bases unmatched. CDR3 DNA: TGTGCCTGTGACACCACTGGGGGACCAATTCCTTACACCGATAAACTCATCTTT. As protein: CACDTTGGPIPYTDKLIF.

This clone has only a few counts. V gene TRDV1 combines with J gene TRDJ1; TRDD3 matches 12 bases. The germline CDR1 and CDR2 sequences are TSWWSYY and QGS. The CDR3 length is 23 residues. J gave up 0 bases and V 4 bases, and 24 bases lay outside the gene matches. The CDR3 bases are TGTGCTCTTGGGGGGGCTGATCCGAGCCGTACTGGGGGATACCCGACGAACACCGATAAACTCATCTTT. Its translation: CALGGADPSRTGGYPTNTDKLIF.

On this clone itself: A much larger clone is a single base away; this may be a read error. V gene TRDV2 combines with J gene TRDJ1; TRDD3 matches 13 bases. Germline values: CDR1 GEAIGNYY, CDR2 EKD. The CDR3 is made up of 16 amino acids. Losses at the gene ends were 0 bases for V and 7 bases for J; bases not matched to a gene: 7. The CDR3 region is CACDTGTGGYGVKLIF. CDR3 nucleotides: TGTGCCTGTGACACCGGTACTGGGGGATACGGCGTTAAACTCATCTTT.

In this sample, this clone turned up a few times. J is TRDJ1 and V is TRDV1; unclear D gene. The CDR3 runs to 19 residues. Germline CDR1 reads TSWWSYY; CDR2 reads QGS. Trimming cost V 3 bases and J 0 bases, with 23 bases left between them. CDR3 sequence reads: CALGDATSVLTSYTDKLIF. DNA for the CDR3: TGTGCTCTTGGGGATGCTACGTCGGTACTCACCTCGTACACCGATAAACTCATCTTT.

This clone turned up a few times. V and J are TRDV1 and TRDJ1; D not certain. The CDR3 consists of 17 residues. Trimming took 4 bases from V and 0 from J, leaving 18 bases between them. CDR1 TSWWSYY and CDR2 QGS come from the germline V gene. The CDR3 loop is CALGGPASAQYTDKLIF. Written as DNA, the CDR3 is TGTGCTCTTGGGGGCCCCGCCTCCGCACAGTACACCGATAAACTCATCTTT.

J is TRDJ1 and V is TRDV1, with 12 bases aligning to TRDD3. V shed 0 bases, J shed 10 bases, and the junction held 15 bases outside the gene matches. The CDR3 is made up of 18 amino acids. Per germline, CDR1 TSWWSYY and CDR2 QGS. CDR3: CALGELSVSLGDTLRLIF. CDR3 nucleotide sequence: TGTGCTCTTGGGGAACTGTCCGTTTCCCTGGGGGATACGCTGAGACTCATCTTT.